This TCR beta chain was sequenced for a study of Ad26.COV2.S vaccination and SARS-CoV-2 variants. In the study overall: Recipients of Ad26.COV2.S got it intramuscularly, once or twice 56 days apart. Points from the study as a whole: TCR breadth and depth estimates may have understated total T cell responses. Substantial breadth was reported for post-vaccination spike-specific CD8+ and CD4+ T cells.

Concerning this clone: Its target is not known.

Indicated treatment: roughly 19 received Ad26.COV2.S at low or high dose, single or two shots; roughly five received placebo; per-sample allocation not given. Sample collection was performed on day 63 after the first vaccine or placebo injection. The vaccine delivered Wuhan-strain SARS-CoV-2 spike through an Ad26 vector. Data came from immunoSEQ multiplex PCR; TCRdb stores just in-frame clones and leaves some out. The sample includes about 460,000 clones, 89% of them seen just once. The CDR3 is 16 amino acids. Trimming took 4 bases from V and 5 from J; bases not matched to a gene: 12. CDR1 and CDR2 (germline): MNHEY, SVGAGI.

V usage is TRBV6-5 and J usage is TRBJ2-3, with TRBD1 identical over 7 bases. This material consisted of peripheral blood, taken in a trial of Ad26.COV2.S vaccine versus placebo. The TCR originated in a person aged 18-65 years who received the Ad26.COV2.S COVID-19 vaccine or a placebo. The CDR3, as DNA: TGTGCCAGCAGTTTAGCGACTACAGGGGTGGGAGATACGCAGTATTTT. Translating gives CASSLATTGVGDTQYF.